The rows below give T cell receptor beta chains drawn from one sample of a study of monozygotic twins with inflammatory bowel disease. From its re-call of the 5' RACE reads, TCRdb lists each CDR3 protein once, without DNA. This sample contains about 160,000 distinct CDR3 sequences. What was sequenced was blood. Receptors were obtained from a human donor with ulcerative colitis or Crohn's disease, or a healthy co-twin of an affected twin (not recorded which). Each CDR3 is given with its conserved first and last residue.

>TRBV20-1|TRBJ2-1
CSAQAGGYSYEQFF
>TRBV28|TRBJ2-3
CASSFVPTLDPPYTDTQYF
>TRBV27|TRBJ2-5
CASGLGLAERETQYF
>TRBV12-3/TRBV12-4|TRBJ2-5
CASTRGIAGFETQYF
>TRBV7-6|TRBJ1-1
CASSLARATEAFF
>TRBV5-1|TRBJ2-7
CASSLGLTSGRNQRIYEQYF
>TRBV12-3/TRBV12-4|TRBJ2-7
CAGTLGLQGQQYF
>TRBV12-3/TRBV12-4|TRBJ1-1
CASRSGRGNTEAFF
>TRBV5-6|TRBJ2-1
CASRLDRDGEQFF
>TRBV5-4|TRBJ2-4
CASSPGKTAKNIQYF
>TRBV6-1|TRBJ2-4
CASSEAGAGWDIQYF
>TRBV30|TRBJ1-1
CAWSVLGRGAEAFF
>TRBV7-9|TRBJ1-1
CASSLVQGYGEAFF
>TRBV7-2|TRBJ1-5
CASSIHRPSHGNQPQHF
>TRBV27|TRBJ1-5
CASSSGTGRQPQHF
>TRBV3-1|TRBJ1-2
CASSQGTVSYGYTF
>TRBV24-1|TRBJ1-5
CATSEGDSGYQPQHF
>TRBV5-1|TRBJ2-1
CASSFTGQGTPGEQFF
>TRBV18|TRBJ2-7
CASSQGLAGVMSYEQYF
>TRBV6-2/TRBV6-3|TRBJ1-2
CASSLRGKYGYTF
>TRBV6-2/TRBV6-3|TRBJ1-4
CASSSGPLEGEKLFF
>TRBV6-1|TRBJ2-1
CASSALGSGDYNEQFF
>TRBV12-3/TRBV12-4|TRBJ1-5
CASSRVSGSNQPQHF
>TRBV9|TRBJ1-6
CASSVGRDLGNSPLHF
>TRBV7-3|TRBJ2-7
CASSYDTVGEQYF
>TRBV5-1|TRBJ2-1
CASSLTTGTYNEQFF
>TRBV7-3|TRBJ2-3
CASSSGQGVSNTDTQYF
>TRBV20-1|TRBJ2-1
CSALYVSREFF
>TRBV6-5|TRBJ1-3
CASSFVGQGQNTIYF
>TRBV28|TRBJ2-2
CASSGLAGRTGELFF
>TRBV5-4|TRBJ2-1
CASSLGLAGHYEQFF
>TRBV27|TRBJ2-7
CASSLSVEGALQYF
>TRBV5-5|TRBJ2-7
CASSLSPSGTYEQYF
>TRBV28|TRBJ1-2
CASSPEGLFNYGYTF
>TRBV7-6|TRBJ2-1
CASSLFSGRSSYNEQFF
>TRBV20-1|TRBJ2-1
CSARDLLAGGPSEQFF
>TRBV5-1|TRBJ1-6
CASSLVSGYNSPLHF
>TRBV29-1|TRBJ2-1
CSVVGGSSYNEQFF
>TRBV15|TRBJ2-1
CATSRGTRRDNEQFF
>TRBV7-3|TRBJ2-7
CASSITSGSSYEQYF
>TRBV28|TRBJ1-5
CASSPLTGGEPQHF
>TRBV28|TRBJ2-7
CASSGGYYEQYF
>TRBV19|TRBJ1-5
CASSIGTRNQPQHF
>TRBV7-6|TRBJ2-7
CASSLGTVPYEQYF
>TRBV24-1|TRBJ2-3
CATGSVTNTDTQYF
>TRBV6-6|TRBJ1-4
CASSLGQREKLFF
>TRBV12-3/TRBV12-4|TRBJ2-7
CASSLRGAGTGNEQYF
>TRBV4-2|TRBJ2-1
CASSQDGGRGDEQFF
>TRBV5-1|TRBJ2-1
CASSLASQYNEQFF
>TRBV28|TRBJ2-7
CASSLAGSGGSYEQYF
>TRBV6-1|TRBJ1-6
CASRRNGDNSPLHF
>TRBV5-1|TRBJ2-7
CASSLGRGQQLSYEQYF
>TRBV15|TRBJ1-4
CATSRDRGEKLFF